Below are 8 T cell receptor beta chains sequenced from a single sample in a study of metastatic and nonmetastatic thyroid tumors. All patients were untreated before thyroid surgery. Through MiXCR, TCRdb re-clonotyped the PCR reads. The data show some 50,000 clones, with roughly a fifth seen just once and 3.5% to 4% held by the top ten. Sequencing was carried out using blood. All receptors derive from a male donor with papillary thyroid cancer or a benign thyroid nodule (not recorded which). Some clones in this sample may be carry-over from other donors' samples.

This clone appeared many times. The J gene is TRBJ2-5, the V gene TRBV18; TRBD1 might be the D (6 bases). The V end lost 3 bases, the J end lost 5 bases, and 16 bases lay between the germline ends. The CDR3 sequence is 15 residues long. Germline CDR1 KGHSH, CDR2 LQKENI. CDR3 amino acids: CASSPRRRGAETQYF. The DNA for the CDR3 is TGTGCCAGCTCACCGCGGCGCAGGGGCGCGGAGACCCAGTACTTC.

This clone was detected ten times or more. The chain is built from TRBV2 and TRBJ1-1; D uncertain. The V end was cut by 6 bases, the J end by 8 bases, with 19 bases between. This CDR3 contains 14 residues. Germline V lookup: CDR1 SNHLY, CDR2 FYNNEI. The DNA for the CDR3 is TGTGCCAGCAGAACCGAGAGAGGGTCCTCGGAAGCTTTCTTT. Translation: CASRTERGSSEAFF.

The chain recombines TRBV6-2 or TRBV6-3 with TRBJ2-1; 8 positions agree with TRBD1. J gave up 3 bases and V 7 bases, and 11 bases lay outside the gene matches. CDR1 is MNHEY, CDR2 SVGEGT, per germline. The length of the CDR3 is 16 residues. The CDR3 sequence is CASISSTGDLYNEQFF. The CDR3, as DNA: TGTGCCAGCATTTCATCGACAGGGGATCTCTACAATGAGCAGTTCTTC.

This clone showed up many times. This rearrangement joins TRBV2 to TRBJ1-1, with unresolved D. Germline V CDR1 and CDR2: SNHLY, FYNNEI. Trimming pared 8 bases from V and 1 base from J, leaving 14 bases between. This CDR3 region has 14 residues. The CDR3 nucleotides are TGTGCCAGCCCGAGTAGTACAGAGAACACTGAAGCTTTCTTT. Encoded protein: CASPSSTENTEAFF. Using reference TRBV2 and TRBJ1-1 for the parts outside the CDR3, the full variable domain is EPEVTQTPSHQVTQMGQEVILRCVPISNHLYFYWYRQILGQKVEFLVSFYNNEISEKSEIFDDQFSVERPDGSNFTLKIRSTKLEDSAMYFCASPSSTENTEAFFGQGTRLTVV.

This clone showed up many times. This rearrangement joins TRBV29-1 to TRBJ2-2, with 7 bases aligning to TRBD1. V shed 2 bases and J 5 bases; nucleotides not matched to a gene: 5. In germline, CDR1 is SQVTM, CDR2 ANQGSEA. CDR3 length: 14 residues. The CDR3 DNA sequence: TGCAGCGTTGAAAGGGGGCAGGGTACCGGGGAGCTGTTTTTT. Amino acid sequence: CSVERGQGTGELFF.

The chain uses TRBV4-2 and TRBJ2-5; TRBD1 might be the D (8 bases). Germline-derived CDR1 and CDR2 are LGHNA and YNFKEQ. V lost 0 bases to trimming and J lost 0 bases, with 17 bases between them. The CDR3 is 18 residues long. The CDR3 spells CASSQDQGAGVDQETQYF. CDR3 bases: TGTGCCAGCAGCCAAGATCAGGGGGCGGGAGTTGACCAAGAGACCCAGTACTTC.

The gene calls are TRBV6-1 and TRBJ2-3, with D maybe TRBD1 (6 bases). This CDR3 has 15 residues. V shed 4 bases and J shed 3 bases, with 14 bases lying between them. Germline values: CDR1 MNHNS, CDR2 SASEGT. CDR3 DNA sequence: TGTGCCAGCAGTGTTAGCAGGGGTCAAACAGATACGCAGTATTTT. Its protein product is CASSVSRGQTDTQYF.

This clone was detected ten times or more. The chain employs TRBV9 and TRBJ2-1, with 13 bases that match TRBD2. Trimming took 5 bases from V and 7 from J; bases not matched to a gene: 9. The CDR3 spans 16 residues. CDR1 and CDR2 from the germline V gene are SGDLS and YYNGEE. In DNA, the CDR3 is TGTGCCAGCAGTGTCGCCCCGGGACTAGCGGGGAATGAGCAGTTCTTC. It yields the protein CASSVAPGLAGNEQFF.